Presented here are 12 T cell receptor beta chains from one specimen sequenced in a study of post-analysis software for immune sequencing data. Unique molecular identifiers were carried by the TCR beta cDNA libraries. From the PCR reads, TCRdb called clonotypes with MiXCR, one entry per CDR3 protein. The sample has 750,000 to 900,000 distinct CDR3 sequences, 40% to 55% seen once. Notes on the study in general: Patients carried four or five TRBV segments more frequently than controls did, and TRBV5-6, TRBV5-1 and TRBV20-1 were among them.

What these receptors recognize is not known. The specimen sequenced was blood. The receptors here all came from a girl aged 10 to 17 with multiple sclerosis.

The V call is TRBV19, the J call TRBJ2-3; the match to TRBD2 covers 13 bases. The CDR3 is 17 residues long. Trimming cost V 9 bases and J 1 base; bases outside gene matches: 10. Germline V gives CDR1 LNHDA, CDR2 SQIVND (reference sequence). The CDR3 sequence: CARKGHGTSGGTDTQYF. The CDR3 coding sequence is TGTGCCAGAAAGGGCCACGGGACTAGCGGGGGCACAGATACGCAGTATTTT. The variable domain in full, completed from reference TRBV19 and TRBJ2-3, reads DGGITQSPKYLFRKEGQNVTLSCEQNLNHDAMYWYRQDPGQGLRLIYYSQIVNDFQKGDIAEGYSVSREKKESFPLTVTSAQKNPTAFYLCARKGHGTSGGTDTQYFGPGTRLTVL.

CDR3 residues: CSVETGGQQYF. The CDR3 DNA reads TGCAGCGTTGAAACAGGGGGACAGCAGTACTTC. This chain links TRBV29-1 with TRBJ2-7, with TRBD1 matching 8 bases. V gave up 2 bases and J gave up 8 bases; unmatched junction bases: 2. The V gene's germline CDR1 is SQVTM and CDR2 ANQGSEA. The CDR3 runs 11 residues.

The chain uses TRBV20-1 and TRBJ2-3; no definite D call. CDR1 is DFQATT, CDR2 SNEGSKA, per germline (reference sequence). V was pared by 2 bases and J by 1 base, with 13 bases between. The CDR3 has 15 amino acids. CDR3 nucleotide sequence: TGCAGTGCTAGACCCGCCCGCCCACGCACAGATACGCAGTATTTT. It codes for CSARPARPRTDTQYF.

The chain is built from TRBV7-2 and TRBJ1-2; no definite D call. V was pared by 5 bases and J by 2 bases, with 9 bases between. Germline CDR1 SGHTA, CDR2 FQGNSA. The CDR3 contains 13 residues. Here the CDR3 reads CASSDDGNYGYTF. The CDR3, as DNA: TGTGCCAGCAGCGATGACGGGAACTATGGCTACACCTTC.

The V gene is TRBV12-3 or TRBV12-4, the J gene TRBJ2-1; no clear D gene. The CDR3 sequence is 10 residues long. The V gene lost 7 bases and the J gene lost 7 bases, with 5 bases spanning the gap. The CDR3 DNA reads as TGTGCCAGCATGGGGAATGAGCAGTTCTTC. This codes for CASMGNEQFF.

The chain has TRBV12-3 or TRBV12-4 and TRBJ2-7, with 7 bases identical to TRBD2. The junction had 8 bases not matched to a gene; V was cut back by 2 bases and J by 7 bases. This CDR3 has 14 amino acids. CDR3 coding DNA: TGTGCCAGCAGTTTACTAGCGGAAGTCAATGAGCAGTACTTC. Encoded protein: CASSLLAEVNEQYF.

The V gene is TRBV20-1, the J gene TRBJ2-3; the D is unclear. Germline V CDR1 and CDR2: DFQATT, SNEGSKA (reference sequence). This CDR3 contains 15 residues. The V end was cut by 1 base, the J end by 1 base, with 12 bases between. The CDR3 DNA reads TGCAGTGCTAGAGGAGGCGCCGGCGGCACAGATACGCAGTATTTT. Amino acid sequence: CSARGGAGGTDTQYF.

This sequence joins TRBV7-6 and TRBJ2-1; D is unclear. This CDR3 is 13 amino acids long. Germline CDR1 is SGHVS and CDR2 is FNYEAQ. V lost 1 base, J lost 8 bases, and 9 bases lay in between. DNA of the CDR3: TGTGCCAGCAGCTTAGAAAGTCGCGATGAGCAGTTCTTC. Protein: CASSLESRDEQFF.

This clonotype came up a few times. The rearrangement joins TRBV27 to TRBJ2-1; D is ambiguous. The germline V gene has CDR1 MNHEY and CDR2 SMNVEV (reference sequence). The CDR3 has 12 residues. Trimming cost V 4 bases and J 9 bases, with 10 bases left between them. CDR3 bases: TGTGCCAGCAGTTCCGTCGGTCCTGAGCAGTTCTTC. This sequence encodes CASSSVGPEQFF.

The gene calls are TRBV20-1 and TRBJ2-1, with 9 bases that match TRBD2. The CDR3 covers 14 residues. The J segment lost 4 bases and the V segment lost 6 bases, leaving 7 bases of the junction unmatched. Germline CDR1 is DFQATT and CDR2 is SNEGSKA (reference sequence). The CDR3 protein is CSAGRTSAYNEQFF. The CDR3 nucleotides are TGCAGTGCGGGGAGGACTAGCGCTTACAATGAGCAGTTCTTC.

V and J are TRBV12-3 or TRBV12-4 and TRBJ2-7, with 7 nucleotides matching TRBD2. Trimming cost V 3 bases and J 5 bases; bases outside gene matches: 7. The CDR3 contains 14 residues. In DNA, the CDR3 is TGTGCCAGCAGTTTTCGGTTGGGAGGGAACGAGCAGTACTTC. This translates into CASSFRLGGNEQYF.

The chain is built from TRBV5-1 and TRBJ1-2; D perhaps matches TRBD1 (6 bases). This CDR3 is built from 14 residues. Trimming pared 8 bases from V and 2 bases from J, leaving 16 bases between. Looked up from germline, CDR1 is SGHRS and CDR2 is YFSETQ. The CDR3 loop reads CASLGDTQNYGYTF. CDR3 bases: TGCGCCAGTTTGGGGGACACCCAAAACTATGGCTACACCTTC.